This T cell receptor (beta chain) was identified in a study of PD-L1 blockade in urothelial cancer. This clone turned up a few times. A spike-in of synthetic TCR analog templates was added to each PCR. The repertoire was sequenced with immunoSEQ multiplex PCR; TCRdb's copy has only in-frame clones and lacks some. This table holds 43,000 or so clones, 75% to 85% found once. The germline CDR1 and CDR2 sequences are LNHDA and SQIVND (reference sequence). V lost 4 bases and J lost 5; bases outside the gene matches: 9. This CDR3 is 17 amino acids long. Time point indicated: pretreatment peripheral blood. Locally advanced or metastatic urothelial carcinoma affected all patients.

The specimen was PBMCs, collected around atezolizumab (anti-PD-L1) treatment. V is TRBV19 and J is TRBJ1-6, with 9 bases aligning to TRBD1. This receptor was taken from a man aged 55 to 70 with urothelial cancer. The CDR3 spells CASSTLGTGSHNSPLHF. CDR3 coding DNA: TGTGCCAGTAGTACCCTCGGGACAGGGTCCCATAATTCACCCCTCCACTTT.